This is a list of T cell receptor beta chains from one sample in a study of monozygotic twins with cystic fibrosis. Method: immunoSEQ multiplex PCR; TCRdb's copy keeps in-frame clones and lacks some. The table shows some 20,000 clones, with 95% to 98% occurring only once. Material for sequencing was blood. These receptors were obtained from a woman younger than 45 with cystic fibrosis. The CDR3 runs from the conserved cysteine through the conserved F or W. Each record gives: CDR3 length, clone size, D gene, V gene, J gene, CDR3 DNA, CDR3 protein. A D gene is named only where the DNA matches it firmly. Rows give clone size only sometimes, using once, few, many, or a class for an expanded clone.

>14|-|-|TRBV4-1|TRBJ1-4
TGCGCCAGCAGCAGGGGGGTTGCTAATGAAAAACTGTTTTTT
CASSRGVANEKLFF
>15|-|-|TRBV5-4|TRBJ1-1
TGTGCCAGCAGCCTGAAGGCAGGGCTGGCCACTGAAGCTTTCTTT
CASSLKAGLATEAFF
>13|-|-|TRBV18|TRBJ1-2
TGTGCCAGCTCACCGGACCAGGGGTCTGGCTACACCTTC
CASSPDQGSGYTF
>16|-|TRBD2|TRBV6-6|TRBJ2-5
TGTGCCAGCAGTCCCGGAGAACTAGCGGGGGTTAAGACCCAGTACTTC
CASSPGELAGVKTQYF
>15|-|TRBD1|TRBV28|TRBJ1-2
TGTGCCAGCAGTAAAAGGGGACAGGGGAACTATGGCTACACCTTC
CASSKRGQGNYGYTF
>15|-|-|TRBV5-1|TRBJ2-7
TGCGCCAGCAGCTTGGGGGGTTACAAGTCCTACGAGCAGTACTTC
CASSLGGYKSYEQYF
>15|-|TRBD2|TRBV6-1|TRBJ2-7
TGTGCCAGCAGTGGGCGGACTAGCGGACCCTACGAGCAGTACTTC
CASSGRTSGPYEQYF
>14|once|-|TRBV1|TRBJ2-7
TGCACCAGCAGCCGAGGTAGCCTGTCGTACGAGCAGTACTTC
CTSSRGSLSYEQYF
>13|-|-|TRBV5-1|TRBJ1-2
TGCGCCAGCAGCATTACAGGGAGCAGTGGCTACACCTTC
CASSITGSSGYTF
>14|-|TRBD1|TRBV9|TRBJ1-6
TGTGCCAGCAGCGTGGGGACAGTTAATTCACCCCTCCACTTT
CASSVGTVNSPLHF
>11|-|-|TRBV5-1|TRBJ2-7
TGCGCCAGCAGCTTTGGTGACGAGCAGTACTTC
CASSFGDEQYF
>15|-|TRBD1|TRBV4-3|TRBJ1-2
TGCGCCAGCAGCCAAGCAACGACAGGGCAGGGTGGCTACACCTTC
CASSQATTGQGGYTF
>12|-|-|TRBV2|TRBJ2-3
TGTGCCAGCAGCCCACTATCTGATACGCAGTATTTT
CASSPLSDTQYF
>13|-|TRBD2|TRBV14|TRBJ2-7
TGTGCCAGCAGCCCGACTCTCGGGGGGGAGCAGTACTTC
CASSPTLGGEQYF
>15|-|TRBD1|TRBV27|TRBJ2-7
TGTGCCAGCAGTCCGCAGACAGGGGCGAACGCCGAGCAGTACTTC
CASSPQTGANAEQYF
>16|-|TRBD1|TRBV6-5|TRBJ1-3
TGTGCCAGCAGTTACTCTCCCTCAGGGGGAGCAAACACCATATATTTT
CASSYSPSGGANTIYF
>13|-|TRBD1|TRBV29-1|TRBJ2-7
TGCAGCGCGCACTCCGGGACAGGGGCCGAGCAGTACTTC
CSAHSGTGAEQYF
>14|-|-|TRBV7-9|TRBJ2-7
TGTGCCAGCAGCGATAGCAGGCAGGGAAGCGAGCAGTACTTC
CASSDSRQGSEQYF
>14|-|-|TRBV7-9|TRBJ1-1
TGTGCCAGCAGCTTAGGAACGGGAAACACTGAAGCTTTCTTT
CASSLGTGNTEAFF
>12|-|-|TRBV29-1|TRBJ1-3
TGCAGCGCCTCTTTACTCGGAAACACCATATATTTT
CSASLLGNTIYF
>13|-|TRBD1|TRBV10-3|TRBJ2-5
TGTGCCAGTACAGGGGGCCTGAGAGAGACCCAGTACTTC
CASTGGLRETQYF
>12|-|-|TRBV10-2|TRBJ1-1
TGCGCCAGCAGAACTTTCGATGGGAGGGCTTTCTTT
CASRTFDGRAFF
>13|-|-|TRBV18|TRBJ1-1
TGTGCCAGCTCACCTTCAGGGAACACTGAAGCTTTCTTT
CASSPSGNTEAFF
>14|-|TRBD1|TRBV7-6|TRBJ1-2
TGTGCCAGCAGCCCGATTCACAGGGGGCGCGGCTACACCTTC
CASSPIHRGRGYTF
>15|-|TRBD1|TRBV2|TRBJ2-2
TGTGCCAGCAGGGAGAGGACAGGGGGCAAGGGGGAGCTGTTTTTT
CASRERTGGKGELFF
>14|-|TRBD1|TRBV2|TRBJ1-5
TGTGCCAGCAGTCTTGACAGGGGAAATCAGCCCCAGCATTTT
CASSLDRGNQPQHF
>17|once|TRBD1|TRBV5-1|TRBJ1-6
TGCGCCAGCAGCTTTTTGAGTGGTCGGACAGGGGGTTCACCCCTCCACTTT
CASSFLSGRTGGSPLHF
>16|-|TRBD2|TRBV7-2|TRBJ2-7
TGTGCCAGCAGCCCGCGGGGGACCCTGAGCTCCTACGAGCAGTACTTC
CASSPRGTLSSYEQYF
>17|-|-|TRBV5-4|TRBJ1-1
TGTGCCAGCAGCTTGGGCACAGGAGTATCGTTGGGCACTGAAGCTTTCTTT
CASSLGTGVSLGTEAFF
>12|-|-|TRBV9|TRBJ2-1
TGTGCCAGCAGCCCACCGGGGTATGAGCAGTTCTTC
CASSPPGYEQFF
>13|-|-|TRBV29-1|TRBJ1-1
TGCAGCGTTCTTCGGACGTCGACAACTGAAGCTTTCTTT
CSVLRTSTTEAFF
>17|-|-|TRBV7-6|TRBJ1-1
TGTGCCAGCAGCTTAGAGGCTAGGGGCGAGTGGAACACTGAAGCTTTCTTT
CASSLEARGEWNTEAFF
>13|-|-|TRBV28|TRBJ1-1
TGTGCCAGCAGTTCTCCAGCCAACACTGAAGCTTTCTTT
CASSSPANTEAFF
>13|-|-|TRBV7-9|TRBJ2-1
TGTGCCAGCAGCTTAGCAGGGGGCAATGAGCAGTTCTTC
CASSLAGGNEQFF
>16|-|-|TRBV6-6|TRBJ2-3
TGTGCCAGCAGTTACTCGACGAGGGACGGCACAGATACGCAGTATTTT
CASSYSTRDGTDTQYF
>16|-|TRBD1|TRBV7-2|TRBJ1-4
TGTGCCAGCAGCCACATGGGACAGGGGACTAATGAAAAACTGTTTTTT
CASSHMGQGTNEKLFF
>15|-|-|TRBV11-2|TRBJ2-7
TGTGCCAGCAGCCTCGTAGAGGGACCGTCCTACGAGCAGTACTTC
CASSLVEGPSYEQYF
>15|-|-|TRBV2|TRBJ2-1
TGTGCCAGCGGTCATGGGGGCTTCGGGACAAATGAGCAGTTCTTC
CASGHGGFGTNEQFF
>15|once|-|TRBV6-5|TRBJ1-6
TGTGCCAGCAGTTTCAGGGGTACCTATAATTCACCCCTCCACTTT
CASSFRGTYNSPLHF
>13|-|TRBD1|TRBV19|TRBJ1-1
TGTGCCACGGGACAGACTATGAACACTGAAGCTTTCTTT
CATGQTMNTEAFF
>15|-|TRBD2|TRBV4-2|TRBJ2-2
TGTGCCAGCAGCCAAGATCGGGGGGGCCCCGGGGAGCTGTTTTTT
CASSQDRGGPGELFF
>14|-|-|TRBV29-1|TRBJ1-4
TGCAGCGTTGGTAGCACACCAACTAATGAAAAACTGTTTTTT
CSVGSTPTNEKLFF
>18|-|TRBD1|TRBV19|TRBJ1-1
TGTGCCAGTAGTATCCATAGGGACAGGGTAACGTTGGGCACTGAAGCTTTCTTT
CASSIHRDRVTLGTEAFF
>17|-|TRBD2|TRBV7-2|TRBJ2-5
TGTGCCAGCAGCTTATTCCCGACTAGCGGGGGTCAGGAGACCCAGTACTTC
CASSLFPTSGGQETQYF
>14|-|-|TRBV7-9|TRBJ2-2
TGTGCCACACTAACGGGGGGCTGGACCGGGGAGCTGTTTTTT
CATLTGGWTGELFF
>13|-|-|TRBV27|TRBJ1-2
TGTGCCAGCAGCCCCTTGACAAGCTATGGCTACACCTTC
CASSPLTSYGYTF
>13|once|-|TRBV10-3|TRBJ1-1
TGTGCCATCAGTGAGTCGACTTCGGGGGAAGCTTTCTTT
CAISESTSGEAFF
>16|-|-|TRBV2|TRBJ1-6
TGTGCCAGCAGTGTCGGGGGGGGACCAATTAATTCACCCCTCCACTTT
CASSVGGGPINSPLHF
>13|-|-|TRBV19|TRBJ1-5
TGTGCCAGTAGTGCCACGATACAGCAGCCCCAGCATTTT
CASSATIQQPQHF
>15|-|-|TRBV10-1|TRBJ2-1
TGCGCCAGCAGTCTTACAGGGCTAGACTACAATGAGCAGTTCTTC
CASSLTGLDYNEQFF
>15|once|-|TRBV2|TRBJ1-5
TGTGCCAGCAGTCATGCAGGGGCCGACAATCAGCCCCAGCATTTT
CASSHAGADNQPQHF
>18|-|-|TRBV7-9|TRBJ2-2
TGTGCCAGCAGCTTAAGGGCCCTTTCAGGGCGAGCCGTCGGGGAGCTGTTTTTT
CASSLRALSGRAVGELFF
>16|once|TRBD1|TRBV18|TRBJ2-1
TGTGCCAGCTCACCTGCCGGGACAGGGACCTACAATGAGCAGTTCTTC
CASSPAGTGTYNEQFF
>14|-|-|TRBV28|TRBJ2-7
TGTGCCAGCAGTTTAGTGGGTTATTCCTACGAGCAGTACTTC
CASSLVGYSYEQYF
>16|-|-|TRBV5-5|TRBJ2-7
TGTGCCAGCAGCTTGCTGGTCAGGGACTCCTCCTACGAGCAGTACTTC
CASSLLVRDSSYEQYF
>12|-|-|TRBV29-1|TRBJ1-4
TGCAGCGTTTCGCAGGGGTCGGAAAAACTGTTTTTT
CSVSQGSEKLFF
>15|-|-|TRBV2|TRBJ1-5
TGTGCCAGCAGTTTGCAGGGGCCATCGGGGCAGCCCCAGCATTTT
CASSLQGPSGQPQHF
>15|-|-|TRBV5-1|TRBJ2-5
TGCGCCAGCAGCTTGAGGGGGGCACGGGGAGAGACCCAGTACTTC
CASSLRGARGETQYF
>15|-|TRBD1|TRBV5-1|TRBJ1-1
TGCGCCAGCAGCTTGGACCCAGGGGGCAACACTGAAGCTTTCTTT
CASSLDPGGNTEAFF